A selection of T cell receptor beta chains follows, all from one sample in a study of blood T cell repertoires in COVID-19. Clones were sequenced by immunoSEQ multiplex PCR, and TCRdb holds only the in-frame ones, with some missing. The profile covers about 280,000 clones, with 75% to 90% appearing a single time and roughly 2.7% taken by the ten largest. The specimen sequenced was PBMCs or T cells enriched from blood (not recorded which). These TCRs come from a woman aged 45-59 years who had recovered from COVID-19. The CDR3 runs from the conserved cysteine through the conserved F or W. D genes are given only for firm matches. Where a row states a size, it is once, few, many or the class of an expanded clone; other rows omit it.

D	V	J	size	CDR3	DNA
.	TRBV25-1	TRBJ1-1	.	CASSEAGHRNTEAFF	TGTGCCAGCAGTGAAGCCGGACATAGGAACACTGAAGCTTTCTTT
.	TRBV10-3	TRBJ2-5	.	CAIWGGQGETQYF	TGTGCCATCTGGGGGGGGCAGGGAGAGACCCAGTACTTC
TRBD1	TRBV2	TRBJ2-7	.	CASRRTGGRRTYEQYF	TGTGCCAGCAGACGAACAGGGGGCAGGAGAACCTACGAGCAGTACTTC
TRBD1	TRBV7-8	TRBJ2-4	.	CASSSGQAFNIQYF	TGTGCCAGCAGCTCGGGACAGGCGTTCAACATTCAGTACTTC
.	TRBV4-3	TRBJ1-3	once	CASSQDWGRFASISGNTIYF	TGCGCCAGCAGCCAAGACTGGGGGCGATTCGCCTCGATCTCTGGAAACACCATATATTTT
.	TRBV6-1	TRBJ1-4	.	CASSEVGARVVEKLFF	TGTGCCAGCAGTGAAGTAGGGGCCAGGGTCGTTGAAAAACTGTTTTTT
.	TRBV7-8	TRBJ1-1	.	CASSLVARASEAFF	TGTGCCAGCAGCTTAGTTGCGAGGGCCTCTGAAGCTTTCTTT
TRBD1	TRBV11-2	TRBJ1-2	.	CASSSNAGTGNYGYTF	TGTGCCAGCAGCTCAAACGCCGGGACAGGCAACTATGGCTACACCTTC
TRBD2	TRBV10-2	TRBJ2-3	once	CASRASGGTDTQYF	TGCGCCAGCAGGGCGAGCGGGGGCACAGATACGCAGTATTTT
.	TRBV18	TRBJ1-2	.	CASSASRRENYGYTF	TGTGCCAGCTCCGCCTCGAGAAGGGAGAACTATGGCTACACCTTC
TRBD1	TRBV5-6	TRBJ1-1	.	CASSLGKGTARWDTEAFF	TGTGCCAGCAGCTTGGGGAAAGGGACAGCGCGATGGGACACTGAAGCTTTCTTT
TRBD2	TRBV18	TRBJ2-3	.	CASSPGTSGTTDTQYF	TGTGCCAGCTCACCGGGGACTAGCGGGACAACAGATACGCAGTATTTT
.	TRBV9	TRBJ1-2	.	CASSVGERLGANYGYTF	TGTGCCAGCAGCGTAGGCGAAAGACTTGGCGCTAACTATGGCTACACCTTC
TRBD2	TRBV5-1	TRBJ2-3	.	CASSWHVTSGTSTDTQYF	TGCGCCAGCAGCTGGCATGTGACTAGCGGTACTAGCACAGATACGCAGTATTTT
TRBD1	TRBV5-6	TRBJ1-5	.	CASSLWRDRAKPQHF	TGTGCCAGCAGCTTGTGGAGGGACAGGGCTAAGCCCCAGCATTTT
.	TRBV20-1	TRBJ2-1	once	CSASYILRVTYNEQFF	TGCAGTGCTAGTTACATTCTGAGGGTTACCTACAATGAGCAGTTCTTC
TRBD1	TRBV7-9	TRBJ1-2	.	CASSSGQGTNGYTF	TGTGCCAGCAGCTCGGGACAGGGGACTAATGGCTACACCTTC
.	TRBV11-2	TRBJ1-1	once	CASSLGYGLTNTEAFF	TGTGCCAGCAGCTTAGGCTACGGACTTACGAACACTGAAGCTTTCTTT
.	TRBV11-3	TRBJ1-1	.	CASSLDSGLNTEAFF	TGTGCCAGCAGCCTAGATTCAGGGTTAAACACTGAAGCTTTCTTT
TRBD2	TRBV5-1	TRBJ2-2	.	CASSLDRRERTGELFF	TGCGCCAGCAGCTTGGACCGGCGGGAGCGAACCGGGGAGCTGTTTTTT